This T cell receptor beta chain comes out of a study of cytomegalovirus exposure and HLA in healthy donors. General study points: A later analysis showed that HLA-associated TCR beta chains had undergone more clonal expansion than equally common others.

For this clone: The antigen is unknown.

A multiplex PCR was run with 60 Vbeta primers and 13 Jbeta primers. Profiled with immunoSEQ multiplex PCR; TCRdb holds only in-frame clones, not every one. The sample lists about 130,000 clones, about 81% occurring once. Trimming cost V 3 bases and J 3 bases, with 14 bases left between them. Germline CDR1 and CDR2: SGHVS and FNYEAQ. This CDR3 has 15 residues. The sequenced sample consisted of PBMCs. The chain employs TRBV7-6 and TRBJ2-5, with D possibly TRBD2 on 7 matching bases. The TCR originated in a woman in her forties in good health and CMV-seropositive. Written as DNA, the CDR3 is TGTGCCAGCAGCTTGGGGGGGGGCCGGGAAGAGACCCAGTACTTC. Its protein is CASSLGGGREETQYF.